This entry lists 11 T cell receptor beta chains sequenced from one sample in a study of blood T cell repertoires in COVID-19. Using immunoSEQ multiplex PCR, the repertoire was profiled, and TCRdb retains in-frame clones only, with some absent. This table holds under 50,000 clones, more than 65% found once. Sequencing used peripheral blood. These TCRs come from a man aged 70 or older with acute or convalescent COVID-19.

The chain employs TRBV5-1 and TRBJ1-1, with a tentative D call TRBD1 (5 bases). V lost 7 bases, J lost 3 bases, and 13 bases lay in between. The CDR3 runs to 13 residues. Germline lookup yields CDR1 SGHRS and CDR2 YFSETQ. CDR3: CASRRGGDTEAFF. CDR3 DNA sequence: TGCGCCAGCCGAAGGGGAGGGGACACTGAAGCTTTCTTT.

The rearrangement uses TRBV6-2 or TRBV6-3 and TRBJ2-3; TRBD2 matches 16 bases. CDR1 is MNHEY, CDR2 SVGEGT, per germline. The CDR3 spans 18 residues. The V segment lost 3 bases and the J segment 5 bases; nucleotides outside the gene matches: 8. The CDR3 protein is CASSYLGTSGRAQDTQYF. CDR3 in DNA: TGTGCCAGCAGTTATCTTGGGACTAGCGGGAGGGCCCAAGATACGCAGTATTTT.

This chain connects TRBV29-1 to TRBJ2-5, with 13 nucleotides matching TRBD2. Germline V gene sequence: CDR1 SQVTM, CDR2 ANQGSEA. V lost 3 bases, J lost 5 bases, and 6 bases stayed unmatched. This CDR3 has 15 amino acids. The DNA of the CDR3 is TGCAGCGTTGATAGGACTAGCGGGAGAGAGGAGACCCAGTACTTC. It encodes CSVDRTSGREETQYF.

The rearrangement joins TRBV5-1 to TRBJ2-7; D might be TRBD1 (5 bases). Germline assignment: CDR1 SGHRS and CDR2 YFSETQ. The CDR3 covers 14 residues. V dropped 2 bases and J dropped 5 bases, with 14 bases sitting between them. CDR3 in amino acids: CASSFSAGSHEQYF. In DNA, the CDR3 is TGCGCCAGCAGCTTCTCGGCAGGGTCCCACGAGCAGTACTTC.

This clone was observed a few times. V gene TRBV13 combines with J gene TRBJ1-2; D remains ambiguous. V was pared by 1 base and J by 2 bases, with 8 bases between. CDR3 size: 14 residues. The germline V gene encodes CDR1 PRHDT and CDR2 FYEKMQ (reference sequence). The CDR3 bases are TGTGCCAGCAGCTTAGAAATTCGGAACTATGGCTACACCTTC. It encodes CASSLEIRNYGYTF.

The V and J genes are TRBV14 and TRBJ2-7; weak D call: TRBD2 (7 bases). From germline, CDR1 is SGHDN and CDR2 FVKESK. The V end was cut by 4 bases, the J end by 2 bases, with 15 bases between. The CDR3 is 15 amino acids. For the CDR3, the DNA is TGTGCCAGCAGCCGCCTACGGGGGGCCGCCTACGAGCAGTACTTC. Amino acid sequence: CASSRLRGAAYEQYF.

This clone has only a few counts. The V gene is TRBV6-5, the J gene TRBJ2-3; perhaps TRBD1 as D (5 bases). Germline V CDR1 and CDR2: MNHEY, SVGAGI. V lost 5 bases, J lost 5 bases, and 11 bases lay in between. The CDR3 contains 13 residues. Written as DNA, the CDR3 is TGTGCCAGCAGTAATTTCCAGGGAGATACGCAGTATTTT. It yields the protein CASSNFQGDTQYF.

In DNA form, the CDR3 reads TGTGCCAGCGGGAGGACAGGGGGCTACGAGCAGTACTTC. Translating it yields CASGRTGGYEQYF. The chain has TRBV27 and TRBJ2-7, with TRBD1 matching over 10 bases. Germline CDR1 and CDR2: MNHEY and SMNVEV (reference sequence). V trimming: 8 bases; J trimming: 3 bases; junction bases outside the gene matches: 4. The CDR3 is 13 amino acids.

V is TRBV4-1 and J is TRBJ1-5; perhaps TRBD1 as D (5 bases). CDR1 and CDR2 from the germline V gene are MGHRA and YSYEKL. Trimming removed 1 base from V and 2 bases from J, with 12 bases in between. This CDR3 region has 16 residues. This CDR3 is CASSQARGVGNQPQHF. The CDR3 bases are TGCGCCAGCAGCCAAGCGCGGGGGGTAGGCAATCAGCCCCAGCATTTT.

The V call is TRBV9, the J call TRBJ2-3; D gene unclear. Germline V lookup: CDR1 SGDLS, CDR2 YYNGEE. Trimming cost V 0 bases and J 7 bases, with 12 bases left between them. The CDR3 spans 14 residues. The CDR3 is CASSVDPSGNTQYF. For the CDR3, the DNA is TGTGCCAGCAGCGTAGACCCCTCAGGAAATACGCAGTATTTT.

This clone was observed a handful of times. Here the CDR3 DNA reads TGTGCCAGCAGTACCTGGGACAGGGACAGGACTGAAGCTTTCTTT. Translated: CASSTWDRDRTEAFF. V and J are TRBV27 and TRBJ1-1; TRBD1 agrees at 9 bases. Germline values: CDR1 MNHEY, CDR2 SMNVEV (reference sequence). V gave up 5 bases and J gave up 5 bases; unmatched junction bases: 9. The CDR3 sequence is 15 residues long.